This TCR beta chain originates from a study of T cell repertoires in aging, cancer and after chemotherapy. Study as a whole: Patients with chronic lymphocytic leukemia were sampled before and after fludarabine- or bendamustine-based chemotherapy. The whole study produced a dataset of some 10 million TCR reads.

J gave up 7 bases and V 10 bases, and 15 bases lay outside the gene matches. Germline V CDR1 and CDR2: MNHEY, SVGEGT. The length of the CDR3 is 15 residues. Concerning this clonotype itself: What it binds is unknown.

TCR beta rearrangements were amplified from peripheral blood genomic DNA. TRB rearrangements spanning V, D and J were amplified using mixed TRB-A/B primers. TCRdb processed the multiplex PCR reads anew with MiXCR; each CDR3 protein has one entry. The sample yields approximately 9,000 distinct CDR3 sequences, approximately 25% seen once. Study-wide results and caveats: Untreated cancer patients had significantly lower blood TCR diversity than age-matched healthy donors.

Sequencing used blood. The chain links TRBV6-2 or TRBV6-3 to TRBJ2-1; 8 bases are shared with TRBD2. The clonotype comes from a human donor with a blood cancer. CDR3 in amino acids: CATSDPGGPGNEQFF. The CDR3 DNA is TGTGCCACGAGCGATCCGGGAGGGCCGGGGAATGAGCAGTTCTTC.